The T cell receptor beta chain under discussion was sequenced for a study of blood T cell repertoires in COVID-19. About the study: From the United States, Italy and Spain came samples of acute and convalescent COVID-19.

Study processing details: Using reference gene primer amplification, nucleated cell counts were estimated. The table came from immunoSEQ multiplex PCR; TCRdb's copy has only in-frame clones and leaves some out. The DNA was the basis for D and trimming; V, J and clone size are from that table. The sample includes approximately 85,000 clones, roughly 90% of them seen just once. V lost 5 bases, J lost 0 bases, and 13 bases lay in between. Germline values: CDR1 SGHTA, CDR2 FQGNSA. The CDR3 consists of 15 residues. Source material: peripheral blood. The V gene is TRBV7-2, the J gene TRBJ1-1; D is uncertain. The sequence derives from a woman older than 75 with active or convalescent COVID-19. For the CDR3, the DNA is TGTGCCAGCAGCACAAAGACAAGGATGAACACTGAAGCTTTCTTT. It translates to CASSTKTRMNTEAFF.